The 27 T cell receptor beta chains listed next were all sequenced from one sample in a study of siplizumab effects on memory and regulatory T cells (dated by TCRdb to the late 2010s). Library prep was done by the immunoSEQ multiplex PCR assay. Imported from immuneACCESS, the table was reduced by TCRdb to in-frame sequences with V and J called. These copies leave out some clones; in studies compared against another copy, an unresolved V gene accounts for under half, and the cause of the remainder is not known. The table for this sample lists about 85,000 clones; around 95% of them were counted only once. Approximately 17% of the sample belongs to the ten largest clones. Input material: CD8+ T cells sorted from blood. The receptors here all came from a human donor in good health.

In its sample, this clone was seen once. V and J are TRBV11-2 and TRBJ2-5; 11 bases align to TRBD1. The J call may be wrong; the DNA end is better matched by TRBJ2-7. Germline V gene lookup returns CDR1 SGHAT and CDR2 FQNNGV. This CDR3 is 15 amino acids long. The CDR3 DNA follows: TGTGCCAGCAGCTTAGCCGCGGACAGGGGGCACGAGCAGTACTTC. Encoded protein: CASSLAADRGHEQYF.

This chain joins TRBV6-5 and TRBJ2-3; D unresolved. The CDR3 extends over 13 amino acids. V shed 8 bases and J shed 4 bases, with 13 bases lying between them. In germline, CDR1 is MNHEY, CDR2 SVGAGI. The CDR3 reads CASRTGVADTQYF. In DNA, the CDR3 is TGTGCCAGCCGCACCGGCGTCGCAGATACGCAGTATTTT.

This clone appeared once. This chain connects TRBV7-2 to TRBJ1-2; no definite D call. CDR3 length: 14 amino acids. Trimming pared 2 bases from V and 8 bases from J, leaving 15 bases between. CDR1 and CDR2 (germline): SGHTA, FQGNSA. CDR3 protein: CASSLPRVRAGYTF. DNA of the CDR3: TGTGCCAGCAGCTTACCCCGGGTCAGAGCGGGCTACACCTTC.

This clone was counted a single time. The rearrangement links TRBV6-6 to TRBJ1-5; 7 nucleotides align to TRBD1. After removal of 7 bases from V and 3 bases from J, the junction contained 9 bases not matched to a gene. The CDR3 contains 15 residues. Germline CDR1 MNHNY, CDR2 SVGAGI (reference sequence). Here the CDR3 DNA reads TGTGCCAGCAAGGGTACAGGGGCGATCAATCAGCCCCAGCATTTT. It codes for CASKGTGAINQPQHF.

The rearrangement uses TRBV5-5 and TRBJ2-7; D perhaps matches TRBD1 (6 bases). Trimming removed 1 base at V and 5 bases at J, with 10 bases between. This CDR3 is built from 13 residues. CDR1 and CDR2 (germline): SGHKS, YYEKEE (reference sequence). The CDR3 nucleotides read TGTGCCAGCAGCTTGTGGACAGTCCACGAGCAGTACTTC. Translated, it gives CASSLWTVHEQYF.

This clone was seen only once. The V gene is TRBV19, the J gene TRBJ2-7, with D tentatively TRBD1 (5 bases). This CDR3 contains 13 residues. In germline, CDR1 is LNHDA, CDR2 SQIVND (reference sequence). V was cut by 0 bases and J by 5 bases, with 8 bases left in between. CDR3 sequence (DNA): TGTGCCAGTAGTATAGACAGGGTACACGAGCAGTACTTC. Amino acid sequence: CASSIDRVHEQYF.

This clone was observed a single time. This chain links TRBV27 with TRBJ1-3; D may be TRBD1 (5 bases). Germline V gene data show CDR1 as MNHEY and CDR2 as SMNVEV (reference sequence). There are 15 residues in the CDR3. V dropped 5 bases and J dropped 0 bases, with 11 bases sitting between them. The CDR3 region has the DNA TGTGCCAGCAGTCGCGACGGGGGCTCTGGAAACACCATATATTTT. Amino acid sequence: CASSRDGGSGNTIYF.

The gene calls are TRBV27 and TRBJ2-7; D remains ambiguous. CDR1 and CDR2 (germline): MNHEY, SMNVEV (reference sequence). The length of the CDR3 is 12 residues. V lost 8 bases and J lost 2, with 10 bases in between. The CDR3 loop reads CASRNRAYEQYF. The CDR3 coding sequence is TGTGCCAGCCGTAATCGGGCCTACGAGCAGTACTTC.

The chain combines TRBV11-2 with TRBJ2-7; unclear D gene. Germline V gives CDR1 SGHAT, CDR2 FQNNGV. V lost 0 bases, J lost 3 bases, and 6 bases lay in between. The CDR3 length is 13 residues. Written as DNA, the CDR3 is TGTGCCAGCAGCTTAGATTACAGCTACGAGCAGTACTTC. This encodes CASSLDYSYEQYF.

This sequence joins TRBV28 and TRBJ1-2; D unclear. Deletions cut 5 bases from V and 9 bases from J, with 10 bases between. From germline, CDR1 is MDHEN and CDR2 SYDVKM. CDR3 length equals 11 residues. The CDR3 DNA sequence: TGTGCCAGCAGTCTCCAAAAGCGCTACACCTTC. Protein product: CASSLQKRYTF.

This rearrangement joins TRBV27 to TRBJ2-1; 11 bases fit TRBD2. Trimming took 6 bases from V and 6 from J; bases not matched to a gene: 4. Germline V gene sequence: CDR1 MNHEY, CDR2 SMNVEV (reference sequence). This CDR3 spans 14 amino acids. The CDR3 sequence: CASRQLAGVNEQFF. Here the CDR3 DNA reads TGTGCCAGCAGACAACTAGCGGGAGTCAATGAGCAGTTCTTC.

The chain carries TRBV19 and TRBJ1-2; 8 nucleotides agree with TRBD1. The CDR3 has 16 amino acids. Germline trimming cut 7 bases from V and 4 bases from J; bases unmatched to any gene: 14. CDR1 and CDR2 from the germline V gene are LNHDA and SQIVND (reference sequence). The CDR3 region is CASIGGQGAFGYGYTF. CDR3 nucleotide sequence: TGTGCCAGTATCGGAGGGCAGGGGGCTTTCGGCTATGGCTACACCTTC.

The chain employs TRBV7-9 and TRBJ2-5; TRBD2 aligns across 10 bases. Germline lookup yields CDR1 SEHNR and CDR2 FQNEAQ (reference sequence). The CDR3 covers 16 residues. Trimming took 5 bases from V and 4 from J; bases not matched to a gene: 10. The CDR3 sequence: CASSVNSGRSRETQYF. CDR3 nucleotides: TGTGCCAGCAGCGTTAATAGCGGGAGGAGTAGAGAGACCCAGTACTTC.

This chain uses TRBV27 with TRBJ1-5; the D gene is possibly TRBD1 (6 bases). The CDR3 has 14 amino acids. The germline V and J ends were trimmed by 2 bases and 7 bases, with 12 bases remaining between them. Per the germline V gene, CDR1 is MNHEY and CDR2 is SMNVEV (reference sequence). DNA for the CDR3: TGTGCCAGCAGTTTACCAGGGGAGGGCCAGCCCCAGCATTTT. It yields the protein CASSLPGEGQPQHF.

The chain has TRBV5-1 and TRBJ2-7; tentatively, D is TRBD1 (5 bases). The CDR3 is 15 amino acids. Trimming cost V 3 bases and J 3 bases, with 16 bases left between them. Germline V CDR1 and CDR2: SGHRS, YFSETQ. The CDR3 DNA is TGCGCCAGCAGCTCCTGGCAGGGCGCCTACTACGAGCAGTACTTC. It specifies CASSSWQGAYYEQYF.

The chain carries TRBV7-2 and TRBJ1-4; a possible D gene is TRBD1 (5 bases). This CDR3 has 14 amino acids. Germline V lookup: CDR1 SGHTA, CDR2 FQGNSA. The V gene lost 4 bases and the J gene lost 5 bases, with 11 bases spanning the gap. For the CDR3, the DNA is TGTGCCAGCAGCTCCGGACACCTAAATGAAAAACTGTTTTTT. Translating it yields CASSSGHLNEKLFF.

The genes are TRBV7-9 and TRBJ1-1, with 7 bases that match TRBD1. This CDR3 has 16 amino acids. Germline loops: CDR1 SEHNR, CDR2 FQNEAQ (reference sequence). The V segment lost 4 bases and the J segment 1 base; nucleotides outside the gene matches: 9. CDR3 amino acids: CASSSLAYRGNTEAFF. In nucleotides, the CDR3 is TGTGCCAGCAGCTCACTCGCGTACAGGGGGAACACTGAAGCTTTCTTT.

A single count supports this clone. The chain combines TRBV7-3 with TRBJ1-1, with D maybe TRBD1 (5 bases). The CDR3 contains 13 residues. Between the trimmed V and J ends, which lost 6 bases and 11 bases, there was a span of 19 bases. Germline-derived CDR1 and CDR2 are SGHTA and FQGTGA. CDR3 nucleotides: TGTGCCAGCAGTCCTACACCCGGGGCGCGGGCTTTCTTT. It yields the protein CASSPTPGARAFF.

CDR3 nucleotide sequence: TGTGCCAGCAGTGAAGCGGGTGCCTTCGAAATGGGGACCGGGGAGCTGTTTTTT. It yields the protein CASSEAGAFEMGTGELFF. The chain links TRBV6-1 to TRBJ2-2, with D unresolved. This CDR3 is built from 18 residues. V was cut by 0 bases and J by 5 bases, with 19 bases left in between. In germline, CDR1 is MNHNS, CDR2 SASEGT.

CDR3 coding DNA: TGTGCCAGCATCCTCACAGATACGCAGTATTTT. Its translation is CASILTDTQYF. This chain joins TRBV11-2 and TRBJ2-3; no definite D call. The germline V gene encodes CDR1 SGHAT and CDR2 FQNNGV. This CDR3 spans 11 amino acids. Deletions cut 7 bases from V and 2 bases from J, with 4 bases between.

The chain couples TRBV5-1 to TRBJ2-7; 7 bases are shared with TRBD2. This CDR3 comprises 12 residues. V shed 5 bases, J shed 3 bases, and the junction held 2 bases outside the gene matches. CDR1 is SGHRS and CDR2 is YFSETQ in the germline V gene. The CDR3 reads CASSGGDYEQYF. CDR3 DNA: TGCGCCAGCAGTGGGGGGGACTACGAGCAGTACTTC.

The chain is built from TRBV5-6 and TRBJ2-1; a weak D match, TRBD1 (5 bases). Germline loops: CDR1 SGHDT, CDR2 YYEEEE. V shed 0 bases and J shed 8 bases, with 15 bases lying between them. The CDR3 is 15 residues long. The CDR3 loop is CASSLVGPLIDEQFF. CDR3 nucleotide sequence: TGTGCCAGCAGCTTGGTGGGGCCGTTAATTGATGAGCAGTTCTTC.

The J gene is TRBJ2-1, the V gene TRBV6-5, with D possibly matching TRBD2 (6 bases). There are 14 residues in the CDR3. V was pared by 5 bases and J by 6 bases, with 14 bases between. Per germline, CDR1 MNHEY and CDR2 SVGAGI. CDR3 residues: CASSGSLTSNEQFF. The CDR3 DNA reads TGTGCCAGCAGTGGCTCTCTGACTAGCAATGAGCAGTTCTTC.

CDR3 loop: CASSGSGNTIYF. The CDR3 nucleotides read TGTGCCAGCAGTGGCTCTGGAAACACCATATATTTT. This chain uses TRBV25-1 with TRBJ1-3; no clear D. V shed 4 bases and J shed 0 bases, with 1 base lying between them. The CDR3 runs 12 residues. The V gene's germline CDR1 is MGHDK and CDR2 SYGVNS. Using reference TRBV25-1 and TRBJ1-3 for the parts outside the CDR3, the full variable domain is EADIYQTPRYLVIGTGKKITLECSQTMGHDKMYWYQQDPGMELHLIHYSYGVNSTEKGDLSSESTVSRIRTEHFPLTLESARPSHTSQYLCASSGSGNTIYFGEGSWLTVV.

The genes are TRBV5-1 and TRBJ2-1; a possible D gene is TRBD2 (6 bases). V was clipped by 0 bases and J by 9 bases, with 13 bases between them. The CDR3 runs 14 residues. Germline lookup yields CDR1 SGHRS and CDR2 YFSETQ. This CDR3 reads CASSLAAGSGEQFF. CDR3 DNA sequence: TGCGCCAGCAGCTTGGCAGCGGGTTCGGGTGAGCAGTTCTTC.

This clone was found once. The rearrangement joins TRBV27 to TRBJ2-7; the match to TRBD1 covers 8 bases. In germline, CDR1 is MNHEY, CDR2 SMNVEV (reference sequence). This CDR3 has 15 residues. J lost 3 bases, V lost 5 bases, and 9 bases had no gene match. The CDR3 here is CASSPRDRRLYEQYF. DNA for the CDR3: TGTGCCAGCAGTCCCCGGGACAGGAGACTCTACGAGCAGTACTTC.

The chain uses TRBV29-1 and TRBJ2-3; 7 nucleotides line up with TRBD1. The germline gives CDR1 SQVTM, CDR2 ANQGSEA. Unmatched junction bases numbered 6, after V lost 3 bases and J lost 0 bases. The CDR3 length is 15 residues. This chain's CDR3 is CSVDWGTESTDTQYF. CDR3 sequence (DNA): TGCAGCGTTGATTGGGGGACAGAAAGCACAGATACGCAGTATTTT.